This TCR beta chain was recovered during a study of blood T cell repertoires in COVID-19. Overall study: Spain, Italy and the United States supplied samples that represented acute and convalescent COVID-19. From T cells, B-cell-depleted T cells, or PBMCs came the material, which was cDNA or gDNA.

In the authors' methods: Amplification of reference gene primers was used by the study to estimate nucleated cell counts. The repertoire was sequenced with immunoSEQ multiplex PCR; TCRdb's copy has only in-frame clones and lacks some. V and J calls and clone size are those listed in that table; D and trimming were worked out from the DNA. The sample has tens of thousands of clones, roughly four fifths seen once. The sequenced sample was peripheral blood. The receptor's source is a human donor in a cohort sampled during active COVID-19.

CDR3 sequence reads: CASSSETGAQETQYF. For the CDR3, the DNA is TGTGCCAGCAGCTCAGAGACAGGAGCCCAAGAGACCCAGTACTTC. The rearrangement joins TRBV28 to TRBJ2-5, with D possibly TRBD1 on 6 matching bases. This CDR3 region has 15 residues. With 6 bases removed from V and 1 base from J, the gap between germline ends came to 15 bases. Germline CDR1 is MDHEN and CDR2 is SYDVKM.